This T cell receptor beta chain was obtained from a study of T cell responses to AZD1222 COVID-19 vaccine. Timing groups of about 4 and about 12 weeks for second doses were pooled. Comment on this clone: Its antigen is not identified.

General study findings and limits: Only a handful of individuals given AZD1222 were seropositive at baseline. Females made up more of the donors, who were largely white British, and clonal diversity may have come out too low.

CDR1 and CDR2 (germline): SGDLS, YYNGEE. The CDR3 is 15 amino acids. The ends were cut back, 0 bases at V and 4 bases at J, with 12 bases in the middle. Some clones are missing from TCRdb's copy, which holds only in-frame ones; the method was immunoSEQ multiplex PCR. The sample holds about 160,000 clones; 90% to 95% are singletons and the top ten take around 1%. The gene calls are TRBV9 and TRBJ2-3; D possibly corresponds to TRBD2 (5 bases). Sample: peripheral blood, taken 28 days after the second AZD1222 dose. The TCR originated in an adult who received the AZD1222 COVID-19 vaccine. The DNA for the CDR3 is TGTGCCAGCAGCGTAGAGGGTGTCGGGGCAGATACGCAGTATTTT. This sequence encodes CASSVEGVGADTQYF.